What follows are 7 T cell receptor beta chains derived from one specimen sequenced in a study of blood T cell repertoires in COVID-19. This table comes from immunoSEQ multiplex PCR, and its TCRdb copy is limited to in-frame clones, with some not included. The table shows about 190,000 clones, with 76% occurring only once. Specimen: PBMCs or T cells enriched from blood (not recorded which). Every receptor here comes from a woman in her forties or fifties with acute COVID-19.

V usage is TRBV5-1 and J usage is TRBJ2-5; 10 bases map to TRBD2. Germline trimming cut 4 bases from V and 5 bases from J; bases unmatched to any gene: 8. CDR1 and CDR2 from the germline V gene are SGHRS and YFSETQ. The CDR3 spans 15 residues. The DNA of the CDR3 is TGCGCCAGCAGCGGGAGCGGGGGGGTTTCGGAGACCCAGTACTTC. As protein: CASSGSGGVSETQYF.

The gene calls are TRBV5-1 and TRBJ1-6; D remains ambiguous. The V end was cut by 1 base, the J end by 6 bases, with 5 bases between. Germline CDR1 and CDR2: SGHRS and YFSETQ. There are 13 residues in the CDR3. CDR3 nucleotide sequence: TGCGCCAGCAGCTTGTCGGGTAATTCACCCCTCCACTTT. This translates into CASSLSGNSPLHF.

In its sample, this clone was seen once. The chain employs TRBV4-1 and TRBJ1-6; 8 nucleotides agree with TRBD1. CDR3 size: 16 residues. V was clipped by 2 bases and J by 10 bases; unmatched bases: 10. Germline values: CDR1 MGHRA, CDR2 YSYEKL. The CDR3 reads CASSQPGQAQGSPLHF. The CDR3, as DNA: TGCGCCAGCAGCCAACCGGGACAGGCCCAAGGGTCACCCCTCCACTTT.

The chain joins TRBV12-3 or TRBV12-4 to TRBJ1-2; D is undetermined. The CDR3 totals 13 residues. Trimming left V 3 bases short and J 8 bases short, with 13 bases between. The CDR3 region is CASSFQRSIGYTF. CDR3 nucleotide sequence: TGTGCCAGCAGTTTCCAAAGGAGTATCGGCTACACCTTC.

The chain combines TRBV28 with TRBJ1-2, with 9 bases that match TRBD1. Germline CDR1 MDHEN, CDR2 SYDVKM. J gave up 8 bases and V 4 bases, and 5 bases lay outside the gene matches. CDR3 length: 13 residues. The CDR3 region has the DNA TGTGCCAGCAGTTATGGGACAGGGCGCGGCTACACCTTC. Translated, it gives CASSYGTGRGYTF.

The chain recombines TRBV7-2 with TRBJ2-5; 10 nucleotides align to TRBD1. CDR1 is SGHTA and CDR2 is FQGNSA in the germline V gene. There are 15 residues in the CDR3. Trimming at V came to 1 base and at J to 4 bases, leaving 3 bases not matched to a gene. CDR3 sequence reads: CASSLDGTGVETQYF. The CDR3 region has the DNA TGTGCCAGCAGCTTAGACGGGACAGGGGTAGAGACCCAGTACTTC.

The chain uses TRBV6-1 and TRBJ2-7, with a possible D match to TRBD2 (5 bases). Germline CDR1 MNHNS, CDR2 SASEGT. The CDR3 contains 15 residues. V was trimmed by 3 bases and J by 4 bases, leaving 16 bases between them. This CDR3 reads CASSDASPSSYEQYV. CDR3 DNA: TGTGCCAGCAGTGATGCTAGCCCCAGCTCTTACGAGCAGTACGTC.